These 27 T cell receptor beta chains were sequenced from one sample in a study of T cell responses to AZD1222 COVID-19 vaccine. Sequencing used immunoSEQ multiplex PCR; TCRdb keeps in-frame clones, though not all of them. The table has about 150,000 clones, 90% to 95% seen once. The source was peripheral blood, collected on day 0 of AZD1222 vaccination. The origin of the receptors is an adult in good health.

The chain recombines TRBV12-3 or TRBV12-4 with TRBJ2-1; D ambiguous. Trimming took off 4 bases at V and 9 bases at J, with 4 bases between the two ends. CDR3 length: 10 residues. This CDR3 is CASSYGEQFF. The DNA for the CDR3 is TGTGCCAGCAGTTACGGTGAGCAGTTCTTC.

V is TRBV25-1 and J is TRBJ1-2; the match to TRBD1 covers 11 bases. V trimming: 6 bases; J trimming: 3 bases; junction bases outside the gene matches: 3. In germline, CDR1 is MGHDK, CDR2 SYGVNS. This CDR3 is 14 amino acids long. CDR3 coding DNA: TGTGCCAGCAGAGGGACAGGGGGTGACTATGGCTACACCTTC. Its protein is CASRGTGGDYGYTF.

The gene calls are TRBV19 and TRBJ1-6; the match to TRBD1 covers 7 bases. J gave up 9 bases and V 3 bases, and 5 bases lay outside the gene matches. This CDR3 comprises 14 residues. CDR1 is LNHDA, CDR2 SQIVND, per germline (reference sequence). The CDR3 loop reads CASSMAGGGSPLHF. CDR3 in DNA: TGTGCCAGTAGTATGGCAGGGGGAGGTTCACCCCTCCACTTT.

The genes are TRBV5-8 and TRBJ2-3; maybe TRBD2 (5 bases). The V and J ends lost 1 base and 4 bases respectively, with 7 bases between them. Per the germline V gene, CDR1 is SGHTS and CDR2 is YDEGEE. The CDR3 consists of 13 residues. The CDR3 loop reads CASSLPGADTQYF. Here the CDR3 DNA reads TGTGCCAGCAGCTTGCCCGGGGCAGATACGCAGTATTTT.

The V call is TRBV5-4, the J call TRBJ2-3; 11 nucleotides line up with TRBD2. Per the germline V gene, CDR1 is SGHNT and CDR2 is YYREEE (reference sequence). V dropped 5 bases and J dropped 6; count of bases not matched to a gene: 11. The CDR3 has 16 amino acids. The CDR3 nucleotides are TGTGCCAGCAGTTCCATTAGCGGGGGGGCCGGTGATACGCAGTATTTT. Its translation is CASSSISGGAGDTQYF.

This chain uses TRBV24-1 with TRBJ2-1, with TRBD2 matching 8 bases. V shed 4 bases, J shed 5 bases, and the junction held 9 bases outside the gene matches. The CDR3 sequence is 16 residues long. The germline V gene has CDR1 KGHDR and CDR2 SFDVKD. CDR3 region: CATSETSGSTNNEQFF. The CDR3 DNA follows: TGTGCCACCAGTGAAACCAGCGGGAGCACCAACAATGAGCAGTTCTTC.

The rearrangement uses TRBV4-2 and TRBJ1-2; D not certain. The germline V and J ends were trimmed by 0 bases and 5 bases, with 13 bases remaining between them. This CDR3 region has 15 residues. CDR1 LGHNA and CDR2 YNFKEQ come from the germline V gene. The CDR3 here is CASSQDRSGRYGYTF. As DNA, the CDR3 is TGTGCCAGCAGCCAAGATAGATCAGGCCGATATGGCTACACCTTC.

This clone was seen only once. The chain carries TRBV7-2 and TRBJ2-1; TRBD2 aligns across 10 bases. Germline V gene data show CDR1 as SGHTA and CDR2 as FQGNSA. V shed 4 bases and J 7 bases; nucleotides not matched to a gene: 4. This CDR3 has 14 amino acids. The CDR3 DNA reads TGTGCCAGCAGCTCTAGCGGGAGATGGAATGAGCAGTTCTTC. As protein: CASSSSGRWNEQFF.

This chain's CDR3 is CASSQDRQSKNIQYF. CDR3 nucleotides: TGTGCCAGCAGCCAAGACCGACAGAGCAAAAACATTCAGTACTTC. The chain carries TRBV14 and TRBJ2-4; weak D call: TRBD1 (5 bases). Trimming shortened V by 0 bases and J by 3 bases, and 9 bases separated the two germline ends. Germline V gene sequence: CDR1 SGHDN, CDR2 FVKESK. This CDR3 contains 15 residues.

The J gene is TRBJ1-3, the V gene TRBV4-1, with D uncertain. Trimming shortened V by 2 bases and J by 4 bases, and 12 bases separated the two germline ends. Germline V gene data show CDR1 as MGHRA and CDR2 as YSYEKL. This CDR3 comprises 15 residues. In DNA form, the CDR3 reads TGCGCCAGCAGCCAATATAGGTCCACCGGAAACACCATATATTTT. This encodes CASSQYRSTGNTIYF.

This clone was detected only once. The J gene is TRBJ1-2, the V gene TRBV11-2; TRBD1 matches 7 bases. The V and J ends lost 3 bases and 7 bases, in that order; junction bases with no gene match: 2. Per the germline V gene, CDR1 is SGHAT and CDR2 is FQNNGV. This CDR3 comprises 12 residues. The CDR3 protein is CASSLSGGGYTF. In DNA, the CDR3 is TGTGCCAGCAGCTTGTCAGGGGGTGGCTACACCTTC.

V usage is TRBV24-1 and J usage is TRBJ2-7; D is ambiguous. CDR3 length: 10 amino acids. The germline V and J ends were trimmed by 1 base and 9 bases, with 3 bases remaining between them. CDR1 is KGHDR and CDR2 is SFDVKD in the germline V gene. The CDR3 reads CATSDLPQYV. The CDR3 nucleotides are TGTGCCACCAGTGATTTACCGCAGTACGTC.

The chain recombines TRBV11-2 with TRBJ1-4; D ambiguous. Between the trimmed V and J ends, which lost 4 bases and 0 bases, there was a span of 6 bases. Germline assignment: CDR1 SGHAT and CDR2 FQNNGV. This CDR3 contains 14 residues. In DNA, the CDR3 is TGTGCCAGCAGCTCAGGCACAACTAATGAAAAACTGTTTTTT. Translation: CASSSGTTNEKLFF.

This clone came up once. The CDR3 region is CASSLDRVVEKLFF. Here the CDR3 DNA reads TGCGCCAGCAGCCTAGACAGGGTAGTAGAAAAACTGTTTTTT. The J gene is TRBJ1-4, the V gene TRBV4-3; 7 positions match TRBD1. Germline V gene lookup returns CDR1 LGHNA and CDR2 YSLEER. Trimming removed 4 bases from V and 8 bases from J; junction bases left unmatched: 7. The CDR3 contains 14 residues.

This chain joins TRBV19 and TRBJ1-5; D is undetermined. Between the trimmed V and J ends, which lost 8 bases and 6 bases, there was a span of 14 bases. This CDR3 contains 13 residues. Germline-derived CDR1 and CDR2 are LNHDA and SQIVND (reference sequence). The chain's CDR3 is CASRVWVGQPQHF. In nucleotides, the CDR3 is TGTGCCAGTCGGGTGTGGGTCGGTCAGCCCCAGCATTTT.

The V gene is TRBV5-6, the J gene TRBJ2-5; TRBD1 or TRBD2 may be the D gene (5 bases each). Germline V CDR1 and CDR2: SGHDT, YYEEEE. Trimming took off 7 bases at V and 4 bases at J, with 17 bases between the two ends. This CDR3 region has 14 residues. This CDR3 reads CASSRRGVGETQYF. Here the CDR3 DNA reads TGTGCCAGCTCAAGGAGAGGGGTCGGAGAGACCCAGTACTTC.

The chain uses TRBV7-9 and TRBJ1-2; D remains ambiguous. V was trimmed by 1 base and J by 8 bases, leaving 8 bases between them. Germline V gene sequence: CDR1 SEHNR, CDR2 FQNEAQ (reference sequence). The CDR3 spans 12 residues. CDR3 DNA sequence: TGTGCCAGCAGCTTAGGCGACCGGGGCTACACCTTC. This codes for CASSLGDRGYTF.

The chain carries TRBV5-1 and TRBJ2-3; either TRBD1 or TRBD2 may fit D (5 bases each). CDR1 and CDR2 from the germline V gene are SGHRS and YFSETQ. There are 14 residues in the CDR3. Trimming cost V 0 bases and J 3 bases, with 8 bases left between them. The CDR3 nucleotides read TGCGCCAGCAGCTTGGGGGACGTAACAGATACGCAGTATTTT. Amino acid sequence: CASSLGDVTDTQYF.

The chain carries TRBV7-9 and TRBJ1-4; D gene uncertain. Germline CDR1 reads SEHNR; CDR2 reads FQNEAQ (reference sequence). The CDR3 runs to 14 residues. V was clipped by 2 bases and J by 6 bases, with 10 bases between them. CDR3: CASSLSRADEKLFF. CDR3 sequence (DNA): TGTGCCAGCAGCTTAAGCAGAGCCGATGAAAAACTGTTTTTT.

The chain employs TRBV28 and TRBJ2-6; possibly TRBD1 for D (5 bases). V dropped 6 bases and J dropped 1 base, with 10 bases sitting between them. The CDR3 is 15 residues long. The V gene's germline CDR1 is MDHEN and CDR2 SYDVKM. CDR3 residues: CASSPTGSGANVLTF. DNA of the CDR3: TGTGCCAGCAGCCCAACAGGTTCTGGGGCCAACGTCCTGACTTTC. The full variable domain, with the rest looked up from reference TRBV28 and TRBJ2-6, is DVKVTQSSRYLVKRTGEKVFLECVQDMDHENMFWYRQDPGLGLRLIYFSYDVKMKEKGDIPEGYSVSREKKERFSLILESASTNQTSMYLCASSPTGSGANVLTFGAGSRLTVL.

This clone was observed a few times. V gene TRBV4-1 combines with J gene TRBJ1-1, with D hard to call. The V end was cut by 1 base, the J end by 3 bases, with 12 bases between. The CDR3 sequence is 15 residues long. Germline CDR1 and CDR2: MGHRA and YSYEKL. The CDR3, as DNA: TGCGCCAGCAGCCAAGTCCATGGAGCGGACACTGAAGCTTTCTTT. Amino acid sequence: CASSQVHGADTEAFF.

The chain uses TRBV19 and TRBJ2-3; 9 nucleotides agree with TRBD2. The CDR3 spans 17 residues. Germline V gives CDR1 LNHDA, CDR2 SQIVND (reference sequence). Trimming removed 4 bases from V and 0 bases from J; junction bases left unmatched: 8. CDR3 nucleotides: TGTGCCAGTAGTAATAGCGGGGGCTGGGGGAGCACAGATACGCAGTATTTT. It yields the protein CASSNSGGWGSTDTQYF.

This chain joins TRBV5-4 and TRBJ2-3; D is unclear. V was cut by 4 bases and J by 4 bases, with 19 bases left in between. From germline, CDR1 is SGHNT and CDR2 YYREEE (reference sequence). This CDR3 is 16 amino acids long. This CDR3 reads CASSPPKAGAADTQYF. DNA for the CDR3: TGTGCCAGCAGCCCCCCCAAGGCTGGCGCGGCAGATACGCAGTATTTT.

Of note for this clone: An end of the junction does not agree with germline; a read error may underlie this. This chain connects TRBV27 to TRBJ1-3; D is perhaps TRBD1 (5 bases). The germline V gene has CDR1 MNHEY and CDR2 SMNVEV (reference sequence). The CDR3 totals 15 residues. The DNA of the CDR3 is TGTGCCAGCAGTATATCAGGGATCTCTGGAAACACCATATATTTT. This encodes CASSISGISGNTIYF.

The rearrangement joins TRBV19 to TRBJ1-2, with 7 bases fitting TRBD1. The CDR3 spans 19 residues. CDR1 and CDR2 from the germline V gene are LNHDA and SQIVND (reference sequence). V lost 5 bases to trimming and J lost 0 bases; unmatched junction nucleotides: 18. CDR3 loop: CASSSPRGFLLNPNYGYTF. CDR3 DNA: TGTGCCAGTAGTTCGCCCAGGGGGTTCCTACTCAACCCTAACTATGGCTACACCTTC.

The chain has TRBV7-2 and TRBJ2-7, with D hard to call. CDR3 length: 14 residues. Germline V CDR1 and CDR2: SGHTA, FQGNSA. Trimming pared 5 bases from V and 1 base from J, leaving 12 bases between. The CDR3: CASSQVGPSYEQYV. CDR3 bases: TGTGCCAGCAGCCAAGTCGGCCCGTCCTACGAGCAGTACGTC.

This clone has just one count. The chain recombines TRBV6-5 with TRBJ1-6; perhaps TRBD1 as D (5 bases). Trimming stripped 5 bases from V and 0 bases from J, with 8 bases between. The CDR3 is made up of 15 amino acids. Germline V gene sequence: CDR1 MNHEY, CDR2 SVGAGI. The CDR3 reads CASSRGSSYNSPLHF. The DNA for the CDR3 is TGTGCCAGCAGTCGGGGGAGCTCCTATAATTCACCCCTCCACTTT.